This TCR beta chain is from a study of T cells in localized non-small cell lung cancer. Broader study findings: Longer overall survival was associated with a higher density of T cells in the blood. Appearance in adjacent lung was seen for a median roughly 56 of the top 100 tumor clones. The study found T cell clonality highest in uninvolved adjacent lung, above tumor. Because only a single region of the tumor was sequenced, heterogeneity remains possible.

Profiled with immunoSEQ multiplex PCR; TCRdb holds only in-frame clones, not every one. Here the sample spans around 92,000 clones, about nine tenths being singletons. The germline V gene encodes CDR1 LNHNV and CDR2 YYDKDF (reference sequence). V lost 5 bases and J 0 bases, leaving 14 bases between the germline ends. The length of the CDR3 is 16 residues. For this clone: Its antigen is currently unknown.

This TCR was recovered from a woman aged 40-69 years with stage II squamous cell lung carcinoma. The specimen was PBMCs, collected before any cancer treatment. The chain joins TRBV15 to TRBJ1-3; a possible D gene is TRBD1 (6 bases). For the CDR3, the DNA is TGTGCCACCAGCTTCGGACAGCGATCCTCTGGAAACACCATATATTTT. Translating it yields CATSFGQRSSGNTIYF.